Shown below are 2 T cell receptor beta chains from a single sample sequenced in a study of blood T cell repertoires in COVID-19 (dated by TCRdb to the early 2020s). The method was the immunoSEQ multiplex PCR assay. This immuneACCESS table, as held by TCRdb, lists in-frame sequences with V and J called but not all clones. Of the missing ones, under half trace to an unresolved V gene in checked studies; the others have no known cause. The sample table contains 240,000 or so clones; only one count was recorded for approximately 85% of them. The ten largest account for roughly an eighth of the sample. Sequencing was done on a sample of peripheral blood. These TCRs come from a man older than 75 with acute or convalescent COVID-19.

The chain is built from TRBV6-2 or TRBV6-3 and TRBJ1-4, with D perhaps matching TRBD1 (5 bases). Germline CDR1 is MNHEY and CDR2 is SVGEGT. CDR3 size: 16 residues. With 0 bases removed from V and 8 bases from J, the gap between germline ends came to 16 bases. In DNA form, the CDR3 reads TGTGCCAGCAGTTACTCGACTTGGACAAAGGACGAAAAACTGTTTTTT. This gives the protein CASSYSTWTKDEKLFF.

The chain's CDR3 is CASSPASGSYNEQFF. As DNA, the CDR3 is TGTGCCAGCAGTCCTGCTAGCGGGAGTTACAATGAGCAGTTCTTC. The chain recombines TRBV28 with TRBJ2-1; 10 bases fit TRBD2. This CDR3 spans 15 amino acids. CDR1 and CDR2 (germline): MDHEN, SYDVKM. The J segment lost 4 bases and the V segment lost 5 bases, leaving 5 bases of the junction unmatched.